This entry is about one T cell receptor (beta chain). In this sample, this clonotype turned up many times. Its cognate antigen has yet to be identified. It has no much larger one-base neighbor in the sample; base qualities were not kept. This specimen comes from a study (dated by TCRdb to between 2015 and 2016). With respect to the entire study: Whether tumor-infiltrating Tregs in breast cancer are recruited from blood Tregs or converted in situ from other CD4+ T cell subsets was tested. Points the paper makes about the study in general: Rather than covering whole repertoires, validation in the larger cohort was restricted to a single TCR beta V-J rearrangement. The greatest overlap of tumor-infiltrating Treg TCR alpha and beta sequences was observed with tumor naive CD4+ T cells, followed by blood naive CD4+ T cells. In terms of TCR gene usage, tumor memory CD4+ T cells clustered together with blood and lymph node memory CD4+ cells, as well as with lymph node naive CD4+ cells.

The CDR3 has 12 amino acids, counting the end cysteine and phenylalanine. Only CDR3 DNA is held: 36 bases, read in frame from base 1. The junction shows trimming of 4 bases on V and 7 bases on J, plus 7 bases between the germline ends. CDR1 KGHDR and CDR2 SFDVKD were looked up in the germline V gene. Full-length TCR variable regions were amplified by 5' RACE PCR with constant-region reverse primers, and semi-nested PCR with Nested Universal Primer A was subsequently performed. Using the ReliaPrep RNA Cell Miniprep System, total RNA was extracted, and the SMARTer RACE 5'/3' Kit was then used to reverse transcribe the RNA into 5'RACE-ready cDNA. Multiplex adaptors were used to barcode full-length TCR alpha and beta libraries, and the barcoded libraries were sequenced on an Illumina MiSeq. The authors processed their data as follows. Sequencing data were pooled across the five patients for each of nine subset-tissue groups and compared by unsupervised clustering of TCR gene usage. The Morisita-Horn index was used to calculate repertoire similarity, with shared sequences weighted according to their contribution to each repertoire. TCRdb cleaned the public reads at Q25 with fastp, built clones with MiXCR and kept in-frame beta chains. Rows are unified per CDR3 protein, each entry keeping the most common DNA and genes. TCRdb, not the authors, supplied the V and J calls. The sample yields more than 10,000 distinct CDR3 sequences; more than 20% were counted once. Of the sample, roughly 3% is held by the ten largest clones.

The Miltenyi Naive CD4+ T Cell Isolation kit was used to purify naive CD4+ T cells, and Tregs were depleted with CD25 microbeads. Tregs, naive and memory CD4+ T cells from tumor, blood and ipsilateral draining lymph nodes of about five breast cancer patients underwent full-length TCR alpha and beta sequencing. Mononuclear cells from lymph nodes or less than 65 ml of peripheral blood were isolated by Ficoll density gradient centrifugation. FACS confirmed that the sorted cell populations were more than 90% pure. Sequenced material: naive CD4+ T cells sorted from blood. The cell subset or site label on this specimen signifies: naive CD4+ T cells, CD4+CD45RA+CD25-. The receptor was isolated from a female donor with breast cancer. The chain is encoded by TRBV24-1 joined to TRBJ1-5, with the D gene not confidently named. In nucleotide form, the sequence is TGTGCCACCAGTGAAGGGTCCCAGCCCCAGCATTTT. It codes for CATSEGSQPQHF.